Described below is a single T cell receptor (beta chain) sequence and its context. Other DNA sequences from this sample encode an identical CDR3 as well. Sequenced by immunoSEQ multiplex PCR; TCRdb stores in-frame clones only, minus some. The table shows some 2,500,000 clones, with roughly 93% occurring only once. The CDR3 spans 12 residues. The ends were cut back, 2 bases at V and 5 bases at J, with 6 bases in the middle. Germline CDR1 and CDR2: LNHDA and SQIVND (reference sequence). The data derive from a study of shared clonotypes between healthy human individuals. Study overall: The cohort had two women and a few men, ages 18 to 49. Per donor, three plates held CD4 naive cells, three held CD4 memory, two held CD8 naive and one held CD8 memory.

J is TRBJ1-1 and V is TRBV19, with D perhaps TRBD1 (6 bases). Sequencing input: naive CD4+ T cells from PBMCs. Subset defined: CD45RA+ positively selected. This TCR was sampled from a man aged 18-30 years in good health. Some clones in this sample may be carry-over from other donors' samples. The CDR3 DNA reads TGTGCCAGTAGTATACAGGGGACTGAAGCTTTCTTT. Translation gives CASSIQGTEAFF.